The present T cell receptor beta chain was sequenced within a study of cytomegalovirus exposure and HLA in healthy donors. Study results and limitations: Solely CMV serostatus was available to characterize immune exposure.

The germline CDR1 and CDR2 sequences are MDHEN and SYDVKM. This CDR3 is 12 amino acids long. It was with 60 Vbeta and 13 Jbeta primers that the PCR ran. Using immunoSEQ multiplex PCR, the repertoire was profiled, and TCRdb retains in-frame clones only, with some absent. This sample has some 44,000 clones, with 50% found just once. Note on this clone: The antigen is not known. One end of the junction varies from germline; a read error may be responsible.

V gene TRBV28 combines with J gene TRBJ1-2; D is unclear. The sample consisted of PBMCs. The TCR was taken from a human donor in good health. CDR3 loop: CASSGIPLGSAF. The CDR3 bases are TGTGCCAGCAGCGGGATCCCTCTGGGTAGCGCCTTC.